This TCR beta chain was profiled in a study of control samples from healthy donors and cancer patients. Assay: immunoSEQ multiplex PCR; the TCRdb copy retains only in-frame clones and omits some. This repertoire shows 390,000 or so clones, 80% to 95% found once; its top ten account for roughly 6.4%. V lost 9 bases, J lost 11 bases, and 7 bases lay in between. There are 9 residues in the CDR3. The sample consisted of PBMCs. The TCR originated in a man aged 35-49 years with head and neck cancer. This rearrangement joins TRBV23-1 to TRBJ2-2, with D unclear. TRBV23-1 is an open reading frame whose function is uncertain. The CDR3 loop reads CASSSELFF. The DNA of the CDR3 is TGCGCCAGTAGCTCCGAGCTGTTTTTT.